The clone carrying this TCR beta chain was detected only a few times. What it binds is not known. Each CDR3 protein gets one entry after TCRdb re-called the reads with MiXCR. This sample yields approximately 550,000 distinct CDR3 sequences, of which about 17% are seen a single time; about 24% belongs to the top ten. This sample is part of a study of T cell repertoires in cytomegalovirus infection. Study results and limitations: Clonotypes of TCR beta that were HLA-C-restricted and CMV-specific dominated the ex vivo response.

V was pared by 5 bases and J by 7 bases, with 7 bases of the junction left unmatched. Germline V gene data show CDR1 as MNHEY and CDR2 as SMNVEV (reference sequence). The CDR3 has 14 amino acids. This receptor was identified in a human donor in good health (CMV status not recorded). Some clones in this sample may be carry-over from other donors' samples. The chain has TRBV27 and TRBJ2-1; TRBD1 matches 8 bases. The sample comprised CD8+ T cells from PBMCs. The CDR3 protein is CASSVVRGRNEQFF. As DNA, the CDR3 is TGTGCCAGCAGTGTGGTCAGGGGGCGAAATGAGCAGTTCTTC.